Detailed here is one T cell receptor (beta chain). Its antigen is still unknown. This sample was taken from a study of CD8 T cells in Susac syndrome. Overall study findings and caveats: That the number of individuals in its TCR sequencing and HLA analysis was relatively small was acknowledged by the study.

Random hexamers primed reverse transcription of roughly 0.5 to 1 ug RNA. Amplification of TCR beta CDR3 spanned 54 Vbeta and 13 Jbeta via immunoSEQ multiplex PCR. TCRdb analysed the immunoSEQ multiplex PCR reads with MiXCR anew, one entry per CDR3 protein. This table holds around 300,000 distinct CDR3 sequences, 89% found once. The germline V gene has CDR1 SQVTM and CDR2 ANQGSEA. There are 14 residues in the CDR3. Unmatched junction bases numbered 2, after V lost 0 bases and J lost 1 base. CD8+ and CD4+ T cells from blood underwent TCR beta sequencing. The study used treatment-naive patients who had stable or active relapsing-remitting disease as multiple sclerosis controls.

The source is a human donor with multiple sclerosis. This chain uses TRBV29-1 with TRBJ2-5; 7 bases are a match to TRBD1. Sequenced material: CD8+ T cells from PBMCs. The CDR3 nucleotides read TGCAGCGTTGAAGAGGCAGGGGGCCAAGAGACCCAGTACTTC. It yields the protein CSVEEAGGQETQYF.